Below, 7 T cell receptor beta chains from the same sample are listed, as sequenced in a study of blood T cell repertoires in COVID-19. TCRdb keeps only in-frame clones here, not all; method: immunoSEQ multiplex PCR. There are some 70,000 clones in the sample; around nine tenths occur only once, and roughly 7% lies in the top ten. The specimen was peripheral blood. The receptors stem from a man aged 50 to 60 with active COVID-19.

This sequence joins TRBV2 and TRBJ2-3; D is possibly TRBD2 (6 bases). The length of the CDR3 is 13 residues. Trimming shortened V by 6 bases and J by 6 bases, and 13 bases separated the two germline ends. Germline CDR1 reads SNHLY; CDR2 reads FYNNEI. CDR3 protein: CASSRGIPDTQYF. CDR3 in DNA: TGTGCCAGCAGCCGCGGGATTCCGGATACGCAGTATTTT.

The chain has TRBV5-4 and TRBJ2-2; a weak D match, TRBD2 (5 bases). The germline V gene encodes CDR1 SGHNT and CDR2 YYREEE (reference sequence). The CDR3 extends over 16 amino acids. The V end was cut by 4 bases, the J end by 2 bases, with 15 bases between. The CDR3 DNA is TGTGCCAGCAGCCCCGCCAGCGGAACTAACACCGGGGAGCTGTTTTTT. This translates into CASSPASGTNTGELFF. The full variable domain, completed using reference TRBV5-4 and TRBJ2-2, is ETGVTQSPTHLIKTRGQQVTLRCSSQSGHNTVSWYQQALGQGPQFIFQYYREEENGRGNFPPRFSGLQFPNYSSELNVNALELDDSALYLCASSPASGTNTGELFFGEGSRLTVL.

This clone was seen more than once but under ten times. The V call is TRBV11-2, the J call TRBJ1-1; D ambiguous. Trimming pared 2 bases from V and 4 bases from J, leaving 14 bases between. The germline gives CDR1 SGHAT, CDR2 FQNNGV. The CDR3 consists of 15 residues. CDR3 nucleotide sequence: TGTGCCAGCAGCTTATATAAGGGAGAGGGCACTGAAGCTTTCTTT. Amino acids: CASSLYKGEGTEAFF. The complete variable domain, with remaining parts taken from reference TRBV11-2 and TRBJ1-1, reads EAGVAQSPRYKIIEKRQSVAFWCNPISGHATLYWYQQILGQGPKLLIQFQNNGVVDDSQLPKDRFSAERLKGVDSTLKIQPAKLEDSAVYLCASSLYKGEGTEAFFGQGTRLTVV.

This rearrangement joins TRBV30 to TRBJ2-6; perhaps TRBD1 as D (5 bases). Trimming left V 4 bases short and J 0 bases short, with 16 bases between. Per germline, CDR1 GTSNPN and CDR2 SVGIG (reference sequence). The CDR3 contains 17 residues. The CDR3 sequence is CAWTWKGLISGANVLTF. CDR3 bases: TGTGCCTGGACTTGGAAGGGGCTTATCTCTGGGGCCAACGTCCTGACTTTC.

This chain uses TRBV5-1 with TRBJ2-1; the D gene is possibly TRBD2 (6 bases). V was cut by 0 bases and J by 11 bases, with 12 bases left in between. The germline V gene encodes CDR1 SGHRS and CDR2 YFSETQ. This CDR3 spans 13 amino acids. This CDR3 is CASSLGGTQKQFF. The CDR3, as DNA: TGCGCCAGCAGCTTGGGGGGGACTCAAAAGCAGTTCTTC. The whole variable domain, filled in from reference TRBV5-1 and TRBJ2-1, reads KAGVTQTPRYLIKTRGQQVTLSCSPISGHRSVSWYQQTPGQGLQFLFEYFSETQRNKGNFPGRFSGRQFSNSRSEMNVSTLELGDSALYLCASSLGGTQKQFFGPGTRLTVL.

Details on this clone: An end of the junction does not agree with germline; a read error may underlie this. The CDR3 DNA follows: TGTGCCAGCACCTTAGGGGGCGTAGATACGCAGTATTTT. Residues: CASTLGGVDTQYF. The chain is built from TRBV11-3 and TRBJ2-3; 7 nucleotides line up with TRBD1. The germline gives CDR1 SGHNT, CDR2 YENEEA. The CDR3 loop spans 13 amino acids.

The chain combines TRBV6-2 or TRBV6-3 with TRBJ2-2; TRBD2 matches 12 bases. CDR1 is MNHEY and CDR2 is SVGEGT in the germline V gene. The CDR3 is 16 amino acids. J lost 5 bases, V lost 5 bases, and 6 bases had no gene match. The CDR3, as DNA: TGTGCCAGCAGTCTAGCGGGAGGGCCGAGGACCGGGGAGCTGTTTTTT. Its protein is CASSLAGGPRTGELFF.